This record concerns one TCR beta chain sequence. The target of this receptor is not known. No much larger clone is present one base from it, and per-base qualities are unavailable. The CDR3 sequence holds 14 residues, the cysteine and phenylalanine included. The kept DNA is CDR3 alone, 42 bases in frame from the first base. Deletion took 6 bases off V and 5 bases off J, with a span of 11 bases between the germline ends. The germline V gene (reference sequence) specifies MNHEY as CDR1 and SMNVEV as CDR2. The TCR beta CDR3 region was amplified from genomic DNA by two rounds of multiplex PCR. The first PCR round used primers specific to each TRBV and TRBJ gene, with sequences filed in Chinese patent CN105087789A. The second PCR round used universal primers. The Roche High Pure PCR Template Preparation Kit was used to extract genomic DNA from frozen PBMCs. An Illumina HiSeq 3000 was used to sequence the libraries paired-end with 151 bp reads. In the source study's methods: Raw reads lacking the multiplex PCR primer sequences were removed with CutAdapt. Using PEAR, the high-quality paired reads were merged into contigs. By alignment to reference sequences, MiXCR assigned TRB V, D and J gene segments to each contig. To remove sequencing errors, CDR3 sequences were clustered according to base quality and sequence similarity. Diversity was measured as Shannon entropy normalized by the natural log of productive TCR sequence number. Clonality was computed as one minus the ratio of Shannon entropy to the natural log of the number of unique clonotypes. Using the Youden index from ROC curves, the researchers picked the repertoire-metric cut-offs for progression-free survival, and all analyses were carried out in R 3.5.3. TCRdb took the public reads, trimmed them with fastp at Q25, ran MiXCR for clone calling and kept in-frame beta chains. A single entry per CDR3 protein holds the most common genes and DNA from its merged rows. TCRdb's processing, not the authors', yielded these V and J calls. This sample gives fewer than 35,000 distinct CDR3 sequences in total; around 48% of them show up just once. The biggest ten clones account for more than 15% of the sample.

These data come from a study of prognosis after radiotherapy for stage I lung cancer listed by TCRdb under 2021. In the study overall: Approximately 19 stage I NSCLC patients were enrolled in Nanjing, China, between 2018 and January 2019. For each of the approximately 20 patients, one blood sample was taken before SBRT and one after, so the study sequenced around 40 samples in total. Distant metastases were developed by four of the 19 patients after SBRT, at a median of around seven months, whereas no significant progression was observed in the other 15 patients. Peripheral blood TCR beta repertoires were profiled in stage I NSCLC patients before and after stereotactic body radiotherapy, and the repertoires were related to distant failure. All patients were considered medically inoperable, owing to comorbidities in about a dozen and refusal of surgery in about seven. Tumor histology was squamous cell carcinoma in roughly 7 patients and adenocarcinoma in twelve. Of the enrolled patients, about 15 had newly diagnosed primary stage I lung tumors, while roughly 5 had oligometastatic NSCLC following surgical resection of the primary tumor. In every patient, SBRT was given without any concurrent therapy. The cohort comprised around 14 men and five or six women with a median age of approximately 70 years, ranging from roughly 50 to 84 years. SBRT was delivered in 3 to 5 fractions with a biologically effective dose of at least 100 Gy, and image-guided IMRT or VMAT was used for delivery.

No patient had a history of other malignancies or prior chemotherapy or radiotherapy, and all had node-negative disease on CT and PET/CT. Around 5.5 milliliters of peripheral venous blood were drawn into EDTA tubes at each of two time points. Ficoll-Paque Plus density-gradient centrifugation was used to isolate PBMCs. Samples were stored at -80°C immediately after collection until analysis. Overall study outcomes, separate from this receptor: All reported P values were unadjusted for multiple comparisons. The study was limited by the small cohort and short follow-up, and independent validation of the study findings is required. Tumor specificity of expanded TCR clones was not determined. Unique TCR clone counts fell after SBRT (median about 9,700 before versus fewer than 7,500 after; Wilcoxon paired P=0.011). TRBV and TRBJ usage frequencies reportedly varied with metastasis status, involving two V genes at baseline and several V and two J genes after SBRT. Post-SBRT Shannon entropy and its change from baseline were lower in patients who developed distant metastases; baseline Shannon entropy was not associated with metastases.

The V gene is TRBV27 and the J gene is TRBJ1-6, with the D segment identity uncertain. The TCR sequence derives from a donor at least 50 years old with non-small cell lung cancer. This specimen consisted of PBMCs, obtained before or after stereotactic body radiation therapy (not recorded which). The sequenced DNA: TGTGCCAGCAGCGGACGGATTAATAATTCACCCCTCCACTTT. Its translation is CASSGRINNSPLHF.